Sequencing of this T cell receptor (beta chain) was carried out in a study of PD-1 blockade in classical Hodgkin lymphoma. Clones were read by immunoSEQ multiplex PCR, and TCRdb kept only the in-frame ones, dropping some. The repertoire holds roughly 60,000 clones, with approximately 92% as singletons. Time point of the sample: cycle 4 day 1 (C4D1), after 6 weeks of nivolumab. Exposure to brentuximab vedotin varied, and each patient had relapsed following autologous stem cell transplantation. Germline CDR1 SNHLY, CDR2 FYNNEI. The CDR3 runs to 14 residues. The V end was cut by 8 bases, the J end by 3 bases, with 13 bases between.

This rearrangement joins TRBV2 to TRBJ2-2, with D perhaps matching TRBD1 or TRBD2 (5 bases each). The clonotype originates from a human donor with classical Hodgkin lymphoma. Sequenced here: peripheral blood mononuclear cells (PBMCs), sampled before the fourth cycle of nivolumab. CDR3 region: CASSVGRDTGELFF. For the CDR3, the DNA is TGTGCCAGCTCTGTGGGGCGGGACACCGGGGAGCTGTTTTTT.